This entry is about one T cell receptor (beta chain). The sample originates from a study of radiotherapy plus CTLA-4 blockade in lung cancer. Study in general: Disease control reached 31%, with objective responses in approximately 17%.

The protocol was immunoSEQ multiplex PCR, while the TCRdb copy is restricted to in-frame clones and leaves out a portion. Of 30,000 or so clones listed, roughly 71% are singletons. The germline V gene has CDR1 LNHDA and CDR2 SQIVND (reference sequence). This CDR3 is 13 amino acids long. Trimming took 5 bases from V and 4 from J, leaving 12 bases between them. This chain connects TRBV19 to TRBJ2-7; perhaps TRBD2 as D (6 bases). The material was peripheral blood, obtained from a patient treated with radiotherapy plus ipilimumab. The receptor comes from a human donor with non-small cell lung cancer who had stable disease on radiotherapy plus ipilimumab. CDR3 amino acids: CASSPGLHYEQYF. The CDR3 nucleotides are TGTGCCAGTAGTCCCGGACTACATTACGAGCAGTACTTC. Variable domain in full (rest from reference TRBV19 and TRBJ2-7): DGGITQSPKYLFRKEGQNVTLSCEQNLNHDAMYWYRQDPGQGLRLIYYSQIVNDFQKGDIAEGYSVSREKKESFPLTVTSAQKNPTAFYLCASSPGLHYEQYFGPGTRLTVT.